The clone carrying this TCR beta chain showed up just a few times. Antigen unknown. Alpha and beta libraries were amplified separately from the second PCR onward. Cells stained for CD3, CD4, CD8, CD45RA and CD27 were sorted into four subsets. Two oligonucleotides, mixed equimolar, formed the beta constant-region primer covering TRBC1 and TRBC2. Nested alpha and beta constant-region primers with the SP2 primer drove four PCR rounds on ligated cDNA. TCRdb fed the UMI-ligation and nested PCR reads into MiXCR, producing one record per CDR3 protein. The sample lists 99,000 or so distinct CDR3 sequences; approximately 14% were seen once. These data originate in a study of naive and memory T cell subsets. Findings and limits, study-wide: Possibly reflecting memory cells re-expressing CD45RA, a few larger clonotypes occurred in naive repertoires, especially CD8. Over 85% of naive TCR sequences appeared only once, unlike memory subsets.

The CDR3 is 11 residues long. In germline, CDR1 is MNHNS, CDR2 SASEGT. The V end lost 7 bases, the J end lost 12 bases, and 13 bases lay between the germline ends. The sequence derives from a human donor in good health. This chain connects TRBV6-1 to TRBJ2-1; D perhaps matches TRBD1 (5 bases). The source material was naive CD8+ T cells from blood. The CDR3 sequence: CASTGIGAQFF. The CDR3 coding sequence is TGTGCCAGCACAGGTATTGGGGCGCAGTTCTTC.